This TCR beta chain emerged from a study of Tregs in tolerant kidney transplant recipients (dated by TCRdb to 2018 to 2020). About the investigation overall: The study applied TCRbeta sequencing to find donor-specific regulatory T cells before combined kidney and bone marrow transplantation and then followed those same cells after transplant. Several methods of expanding Tregs specific for an allogeneic donor were compared by TCRbeta repertoire sequencing in 3 healthy controls.

Summary of the overall study and its limitations: Biological reproducibility was not examined directly, but technical replication error appeared to be minimal. Because the study included only a small number of patients, the results must be confirmed in larger populations and under other immunosuppression protocols. Expanding Tregs with activated donor B cells appeared to identify the most biologically relevant and donor-specific TCRbeta repertoire.

For TCRbeta CDR3 sequencing, genomic DNA was extracted from sorted cells using the QIAGEN DNeasy Blood and Tissue Kit. High-throughput TCRbeta CDR3 sequencing, which included PCR amplification with bias correction and internal controls, was done commercially through immunoSEQ. As for how the authors treated the data: A unique productive TCRbeta sequence was defined by the CDR3 nucleotide sequence when primers matched, and otherwise by the CDR3 amino acid sequence together with the Vbeta and Jbeta genes. To correct sorting error, sequences shared between sorted populations at a frequency ratio of 2:1 or less were removed; the rest were assigned to the higher population. Sequences were defined as donor-reactive when expanded at least 5-fold in CFSE-low cells versus unstimulated cells and present at a frequency of at least 0.01% in CFSE-low cells. Repertoire divergence was quantified by Jensen-Shannon divergence using the top 100 TCRbeta sequences ranked by frequency. For any sample with multiple sequencing runs, sorting error was corrected in each run separately before the runs were pooled. In its TCRdb copy, this immuneACCESS table keeps in-frame sequences only and misses some clones. Where compared with another copy, unresolved V genes explain less than half of these, and the others have no known cause. The D gene and trimming were derived from the DNA, and the V and J assignments and clone size from that table. The sample contains about 88,000 clones, around 94% of them found a single time. The ten most abundant clones make up roughly 5% of the sample.

Details on this clone: The target of this receptor is not known. Base-call qualities are not available, and no considerably larger clone is one nucleotide away.

Thawed PBMCs were FACS-sorted into unstimulated Tregs (CD4+CD25+CD127-), CD4+ non-Tregs (CD4+CD25-), CD4 cells and CD8 cells. Healthy control blood was obtained either as purchased buffy coats or from healthy volunteers. Healthy control blood was processed by Ficoll density gradient to PBMCs and cryopreserved; patient PBMCs were collected before and after transplant. The CDR3 contains 13 residues, cysteine and phenylalanine counted. CDR3 DNA is the only sequence kept; it has 39 bases, read in frame from the first base. Cut back by 9 bases and 1 base, the V and J ends lie 13 bases apart. From the germline V gene (reference sequence), CDR1 is SGHKS and CDR2 is YYEKEE.

The V gene is TRBV5-5 and the J gene is TRBJ2-5; TRBD1 is possibly the D segment (5 matching bases). The clonotype originates from a human donor in good health. The material sequenced was CD8+ T cells from blood. The nucleotide sequence reads as follows: TGTGCCACCAGGGTCCCTGGCCAAGAGACCCAGTACTTC. This yields the protein CATRVPGQETQYF.